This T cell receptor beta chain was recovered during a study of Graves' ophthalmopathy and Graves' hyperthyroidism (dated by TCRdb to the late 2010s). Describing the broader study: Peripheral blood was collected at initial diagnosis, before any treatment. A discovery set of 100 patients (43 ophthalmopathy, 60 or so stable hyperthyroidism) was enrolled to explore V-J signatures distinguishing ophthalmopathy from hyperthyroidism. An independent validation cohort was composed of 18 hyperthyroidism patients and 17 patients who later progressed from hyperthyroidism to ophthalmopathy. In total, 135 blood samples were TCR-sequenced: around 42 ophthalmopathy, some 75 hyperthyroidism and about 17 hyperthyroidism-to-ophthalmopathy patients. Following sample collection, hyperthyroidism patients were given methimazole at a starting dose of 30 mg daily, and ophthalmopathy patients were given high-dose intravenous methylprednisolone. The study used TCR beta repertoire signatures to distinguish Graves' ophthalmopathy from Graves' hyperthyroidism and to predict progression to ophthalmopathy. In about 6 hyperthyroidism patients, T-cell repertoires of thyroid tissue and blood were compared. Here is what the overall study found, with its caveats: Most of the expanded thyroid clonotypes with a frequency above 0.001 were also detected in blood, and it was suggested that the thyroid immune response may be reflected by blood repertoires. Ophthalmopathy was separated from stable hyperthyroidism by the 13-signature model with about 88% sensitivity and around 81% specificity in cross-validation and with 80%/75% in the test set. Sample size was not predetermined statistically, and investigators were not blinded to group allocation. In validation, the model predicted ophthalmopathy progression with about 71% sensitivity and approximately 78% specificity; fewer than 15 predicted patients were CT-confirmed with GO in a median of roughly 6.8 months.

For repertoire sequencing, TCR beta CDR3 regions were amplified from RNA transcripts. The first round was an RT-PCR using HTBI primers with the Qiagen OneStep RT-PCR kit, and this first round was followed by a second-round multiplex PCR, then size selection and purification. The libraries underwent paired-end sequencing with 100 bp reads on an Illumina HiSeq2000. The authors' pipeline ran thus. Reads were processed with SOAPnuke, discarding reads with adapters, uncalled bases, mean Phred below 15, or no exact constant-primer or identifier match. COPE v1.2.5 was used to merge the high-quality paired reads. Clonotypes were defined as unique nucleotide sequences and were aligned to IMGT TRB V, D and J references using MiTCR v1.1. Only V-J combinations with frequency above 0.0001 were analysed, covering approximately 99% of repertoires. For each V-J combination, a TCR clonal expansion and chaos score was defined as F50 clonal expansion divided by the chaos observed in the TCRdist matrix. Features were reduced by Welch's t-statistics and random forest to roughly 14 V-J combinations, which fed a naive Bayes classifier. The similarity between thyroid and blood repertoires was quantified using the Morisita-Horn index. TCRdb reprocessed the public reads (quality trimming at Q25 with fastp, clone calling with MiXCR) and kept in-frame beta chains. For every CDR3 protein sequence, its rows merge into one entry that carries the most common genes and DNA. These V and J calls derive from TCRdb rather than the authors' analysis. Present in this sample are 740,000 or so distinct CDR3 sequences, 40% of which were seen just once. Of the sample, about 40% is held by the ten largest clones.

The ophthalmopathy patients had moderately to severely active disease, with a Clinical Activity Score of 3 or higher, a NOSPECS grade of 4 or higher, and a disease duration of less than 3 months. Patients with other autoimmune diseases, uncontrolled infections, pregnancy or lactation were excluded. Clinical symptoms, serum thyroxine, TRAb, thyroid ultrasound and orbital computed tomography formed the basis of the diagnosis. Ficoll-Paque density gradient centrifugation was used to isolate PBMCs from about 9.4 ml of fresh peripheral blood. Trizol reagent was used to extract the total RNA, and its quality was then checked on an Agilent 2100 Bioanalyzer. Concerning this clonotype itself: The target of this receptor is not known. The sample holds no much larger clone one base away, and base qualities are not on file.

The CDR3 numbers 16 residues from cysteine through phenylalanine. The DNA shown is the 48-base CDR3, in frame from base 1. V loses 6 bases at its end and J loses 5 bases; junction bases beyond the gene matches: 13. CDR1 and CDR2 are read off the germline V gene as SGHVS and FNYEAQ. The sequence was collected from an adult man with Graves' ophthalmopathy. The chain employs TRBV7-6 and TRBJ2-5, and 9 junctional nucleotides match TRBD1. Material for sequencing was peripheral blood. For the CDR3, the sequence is CASSFTGGGTLETQYF. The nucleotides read TGTGCCAGCAGTTTCACAGGGGGCGGAACGTTGGAGACCCAGTACTTC.